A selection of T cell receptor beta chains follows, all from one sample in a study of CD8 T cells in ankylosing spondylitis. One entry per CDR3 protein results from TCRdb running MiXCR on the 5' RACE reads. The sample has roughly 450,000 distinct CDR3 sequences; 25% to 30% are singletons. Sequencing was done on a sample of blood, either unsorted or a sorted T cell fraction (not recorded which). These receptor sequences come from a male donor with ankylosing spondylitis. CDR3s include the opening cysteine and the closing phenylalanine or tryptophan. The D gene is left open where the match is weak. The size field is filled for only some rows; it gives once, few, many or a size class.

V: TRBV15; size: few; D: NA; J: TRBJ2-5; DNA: TGTGCCACCAGCAGAGATCAAACAGTCGGGACCCAGTACTTC; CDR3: CATSRDQTVGTQYF
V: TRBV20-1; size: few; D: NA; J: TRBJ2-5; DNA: TGCAGTGCTAGAGTGAAGGCATACCAAGAGACCCAGTACTTC; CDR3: CSARVKAYQETQYF
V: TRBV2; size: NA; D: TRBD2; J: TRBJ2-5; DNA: TGTGCCAGCATCGGAGAGCGGGAGGGCCCAGAGACCCAGTACTTC; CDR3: CASIGEREGPETQYF
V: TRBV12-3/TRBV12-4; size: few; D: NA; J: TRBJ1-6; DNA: TGTGCCAGCAGTAACGTGGGGGGTCCGGATAATTCACCCCTCCACTTT; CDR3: CASSNVGGPDNSPLHF
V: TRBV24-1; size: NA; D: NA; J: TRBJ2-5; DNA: TGTGCCACCAGTGATTACGGGGGGCCTGGGGAGACCCAGTACTTC; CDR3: CATSDYGGPGETQYF
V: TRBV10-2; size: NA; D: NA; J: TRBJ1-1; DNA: TGCGCCAGCAGGAAGGTGGGGAATGAAGCTTTCTTT; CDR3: CASRKVGNEAFF
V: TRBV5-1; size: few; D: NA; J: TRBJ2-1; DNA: TGCGCCAGCACGATCGGCGATAACGGGCAGGGCAATGAGCAGTTCTTC; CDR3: CASTIGDNGQGNEQFF
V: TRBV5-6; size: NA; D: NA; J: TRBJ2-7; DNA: TGTGCCAGCAGCTTGGGACTACCCTACGAGCAGTACTTC; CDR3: CASSLGLPYEQYF
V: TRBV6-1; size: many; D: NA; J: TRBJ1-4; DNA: TGTGCCAGCAGTCCGGGACAATTCAATGAAAAACTGTTTTTT; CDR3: CASSPGQFNEKLFF
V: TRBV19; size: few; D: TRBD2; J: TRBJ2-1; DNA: TGTGCCAGTAGCCGTCGGCCTGCGGGAGGCTCCTCCTACAATGAGCAGTTCTTC; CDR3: CASSRRPAGGSSYNEQFF
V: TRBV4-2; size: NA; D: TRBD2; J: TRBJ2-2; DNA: TGTGCCAGTGCGCGGCGGGAGGTCACGGGCACCGGGGAGCTGTTTTTT; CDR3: CASARREVTGTGELFF